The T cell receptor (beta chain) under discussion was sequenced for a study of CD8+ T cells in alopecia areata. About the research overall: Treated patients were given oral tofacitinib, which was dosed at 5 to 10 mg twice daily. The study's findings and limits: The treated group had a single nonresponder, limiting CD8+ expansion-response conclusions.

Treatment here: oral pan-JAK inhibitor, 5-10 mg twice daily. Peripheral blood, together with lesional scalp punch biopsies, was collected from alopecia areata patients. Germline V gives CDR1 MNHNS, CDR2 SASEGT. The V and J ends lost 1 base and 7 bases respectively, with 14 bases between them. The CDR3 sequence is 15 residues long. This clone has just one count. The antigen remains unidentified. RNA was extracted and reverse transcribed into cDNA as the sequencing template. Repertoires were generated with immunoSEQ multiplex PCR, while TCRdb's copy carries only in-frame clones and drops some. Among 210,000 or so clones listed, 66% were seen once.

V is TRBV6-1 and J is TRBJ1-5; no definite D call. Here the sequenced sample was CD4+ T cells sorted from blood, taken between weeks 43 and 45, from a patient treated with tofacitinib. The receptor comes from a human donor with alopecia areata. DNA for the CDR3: TGTGCCAGCAGTGAAGGGACCCTTAATGGGCAGCCCCAGCATTTT. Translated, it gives CASSEGTLNGQPQHF.